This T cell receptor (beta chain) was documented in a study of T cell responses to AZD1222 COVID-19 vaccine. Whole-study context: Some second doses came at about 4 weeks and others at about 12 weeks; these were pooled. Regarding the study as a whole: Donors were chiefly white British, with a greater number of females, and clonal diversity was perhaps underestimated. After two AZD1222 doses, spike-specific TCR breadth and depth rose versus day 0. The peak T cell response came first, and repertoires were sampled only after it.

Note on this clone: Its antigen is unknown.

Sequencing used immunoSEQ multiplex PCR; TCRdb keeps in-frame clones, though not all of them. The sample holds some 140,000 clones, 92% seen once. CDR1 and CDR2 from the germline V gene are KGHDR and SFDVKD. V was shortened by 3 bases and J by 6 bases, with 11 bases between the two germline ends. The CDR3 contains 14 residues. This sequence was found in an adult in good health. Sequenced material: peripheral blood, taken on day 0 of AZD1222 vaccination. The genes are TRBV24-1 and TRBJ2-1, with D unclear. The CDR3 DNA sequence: TGTGCCACCAGTGATCCGCGACTTGTCAATGAGCAGTTCTTC. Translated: CATSDPRLVNEQFF.